Listed below are T cell receptor beta chains from one sample, sequenced in a study of cytomegalovirus exposure and HLA in healthy donors. The data were produced by immunoSEQ multiplex PCR, yet TCRdb's version contains in-frame clones alone and is incomplete. The table lists around 72,000 clones, approximately 70% of them singletons. The sample comprised PBMCs. The receptor source for this set is a man aged 40-50 years in good health and CMV-seropositive. Each CDR3 is given with its conserved first and last residue. The D gene is left open where the match is weak. Clone size is shown for a subset of rows, as once, few, many or a class of expanded clone.

d_call j_call clone_size v_call cdr3_aa cdr3_nt
TRBD1 TRBJ1-6 NA TRBV10-2 CASSERAGQGSYNSPLHF TGCGCCAGCAGTGAAAGGGCGGGACAGGGCTCCTATAATTCACCCCTCCACTTT
TRBD1 TRBJ1-1 few TRBV27 CASRGQDLMNTEAFF TGTGCCAGCCGGGGACAGGACCTTATGAACACTGAAGCTTTCTTT
TRBD1 TRBJ2-7 few TRBV15 CATSRDALGQAYEQYF TGTGCCACCAGCAGGGACGCTCTTGGACAGGCCTACGAGCAGTACTTC
NA TRBJ2-5 NA TRBV28 CASKGEGAQYF TGTGCCAGCAAAGGGGAAGGGGCCCAGTACTTC
TRBD1 TRBJ2-3 NA TRBV5-1 CASSLEVTGTGGEDTQYF TGCGCCAGCAGCTTGGAGGTGACCGGGACAGGGGGCGAGGATACGCAGTATTTT
TRBD1 TRBJ1-3 few TRBV10-3 CAISGGTGSGNTIYF TGTGCCATCAGTGGGGGGACAGGCTCTGGAAACACCATATATTTT
NA TRBJ1-4 NA TRBV19 CASSILSSVEKLFF TGTGCCAGTAGTATCCTGTCCAGTGTGGAAAAACTGTTTTTT
TRBD1 TRBJ1-5 NA TRBV28 CASSLTGGAGQPQHF TGTGCCAGCAGTTTAACAGGGGGTGCGGGTCAGCCCCAGCATTTT
NA TRBJ1-1 NA TRBV7-9 CASSLVGGPTVYTEAFF TGTGCCAGCAGCTTAGTGGGAGGCCCCACAGTCTACACTGAAGCTTTCTTT
TRBD2 TRBJ2-1 NA TRBV5-8 CASNGLAGRGEQFF TGTGCCAGCAATGGCCTAGCGGGGAGAGGTGAGCAGTTCTTC
TRBD2 TRBJ2-3 NA TRBV6-5 CASRRLAGGTDTQYF TGTGCCAGCAGGAGACTAGCGGGGGGGACAGATACGCAGTATTTT
NA TRBJ1-6 NA TRBV4-1 CASGRQGGSPLHF TGCGCCAGCGGTCGGCAGGGCGGTTCACCCCTCCACTTT
TRBD1 TRBJ2-5 NA TRBV9 CASSSYTDRGSQYF TGTGCCAGCAGCTCTTACACGGACAGGGGGTCCCAGTACTTC
TRBD2 TRBJ2-7 few TRBV6-5 CASRQRASGGGEQYF TGTGCCAGTCGCCAGCGGGCTAGCGGGGGGGGAGAGCAGTACTTC
TRBD1 TRBJ2-3 NA TRBV9 CASSVSGQVLDTQYF TGTGCCAGCAGCGTCTCGGGACAGGTCTTGGATACGCAGTATTTT
TRBD1 TRBJ1-6 medium-sized TRBV6-5 CASSSPGQGLHF TGTGCCAGCAGTTCCCCTGGACAGGGCCTCCACTTT
NA TRBJ2-2 NA TRBV27 CASRTPQGLVGELFF TGTGCCAGCAGAACCCCGCAGGGGTTGGTCGGGGAGCTGTTTTTT
TRBD2 TRBJ2-7 NA TRBV10-3 CAPHGYGGFYEQYF TGTGCGCCGCATGGGTACGGGGGGTTCTACGAGCAGTACTTC
NA TRBJ1-3 NA TRBV29-1 CSVGYSPGNTIYF TGCAGCGTTGGGTACAGTCCTGGAAACACCATATATTTT
NA TRBJ1-2 NA TRBV18 CASSLTRGTPITYTF TGTGCCAGCTCCCTCACGAGAGGGACACCCATTACCTACACCTTC
NA TRBJ2-2 few TRBV7-9 CASSLTANTGELFF TGTGCCAGCAGCCTCACTGCGAACACCGGGGAGCTGTTTTTT
TRBD1 TRBJ2-5 NA TRBV2 CASSLGQGRTQYF TGTGCCAGCTCTCTGGGACAGGGGAGAACCCAGTACTTC
NA TRBJ2-1 few TRBV6-5 CASSPDRDSLQFF TGTGCCAGCAGCCCTGACAGAGACAGCCTGCAGTTCTTC
NA TRBJ2-2 NA TRBV4-3 CASSQDLQGYTGELFF TGCGCCAGCAGCCAGGATTTACAGGGATACACCGGGGAGCTGTTTTTT
TRBD1 TRBJ1-1 NA TRBV4-2 CASSQAMTGGGTEAFF TGTGCCAGCAGCCAAGCTATGACAGGGGGTGGCACTGAAGCTTTCTTT
NA TRBJ1-1 few TRBV15 CATRIDRLNTEAFF TGTGCCACCAGGATTGACAGACTTAACACTGAAGCTTTCTTT
NA TRBJ1-1 NA TRBV28 CASSLYRWNTEAFF TGTGCCAGCAGTTTGTACAGGTGGAACACTGAAGCTTTCTTT
NA TRBJ1-1 once TRBV14 CASSPRDSMNTEAFF TGTGCCAGCAGTCCGCGGGATAGTATGAACACTGAAGCTTTCTTT
TRBD1 TRBJ2-3 few TRBV9 CASSPRTGEDTQYF TGTGCCAGCAGCCCGCGGACAGGGGAAGATACGCAGTATTTT
NA TRBJ1-2 NA TRBV30 CAWSPGENYGYTF TGTGCCTGGAGTCCAGGGGAGAACTATGGCTACACCTTC
TRBD1 TRBJ1-2 few TRBV2 CASSDTQGARYGYTF TGTGCCAGCAGTGACACACAGGGGGCTCGGTATGGCTACACCTTC
NA TRBJ2-2 NA TRBV15 CATSLSVGLDAGELFF TGTGCCACCAGCCTTAGCGTTGGGTTGGATGCCGGGGAGCTGTTTTTT
NA TRBJ1-1 NA TRBV11-1 CASSPRANTEAFF TGTGCCAGCAGCCCGAGGGCTAACACTGAAGCTTTCTTT
NA TRBJ2-5 NA TRBV5-6 CASKGDRETQYF TGTGCCAGCAAGGGGGATCGGGAGACCCAGTACTTC
NA TRBJ2-3 NA TRBV5-1 CASSFGGATDTQYF TGCGCCAGCAGCTTCGGAGGAGCCACAGATACGCAGTATTTT
NA TRBJ1-4 few TRBV6-5 CASSYGAGSAEKLFF TGTGCCAGCAGTTACGGGGCAGGGTCTGCCGAAAAACTGTTTTTT
TRBD1 TRBJ2-1 once TRBV23-1 CASNHKGTGVPSYNEQFF TGCGCCAGTAACCATAAGGGGACAGGGGTTCCTTCCTACAATGAGCAGTTCTTC
NA TRBJ2-5 few TRBV7-6 CASSSDRSQETQYF TGTGCCAGCAGTTCCGACAGGAGCCAAGAGACCCAGTACTTC
NA TRBJ1-5 NA TRBV2 CASSQLGYSNQPQHF TGTGCCAGCAGTCAACTAGGTTATAGCAATCAGCCCCAGCATTTT
TRBD2 TRBJ2-3 NA TRBV27 CASRIAGGSVDTQYF TGTGCCAGCAGGATAGCGGGGGGGTCGGTAGATACGCAGTATTTT
TRBD1 TRBJ2-7 few TRBV11-3 CASRQRGRGTYEQYF TGCGCCAGCAGACAGAGGGGCAGGGGGACCTACGAGCAGTACTTC
TRBD2 TRBJ2-1 once TRBV29-1 CSVHLAGHNEQFF TGCAGCGTCCACCTAGCGGGGCACAATGAGCAGTTCTTC
NA TRBJ1-1 NA TRBV30 CAWSLRGKSTEAFF TGTGCCTGGAGTTTGCGGGGTAAGAGCACTGAAGCTTTCTTT
TRBD2 TRBJ2-2 NA TRBV7-9 CASSRTSGGVPRGELFF TGTGCCAGCAGCCGGACTAGCGGGGGGGTTCCACGCGGGGAGCTGTTTTTT
NA TRBJ1-2 NA TRBV7-3 CASSLEGAGYGYTF TGTGCCAGCAGCTTAGAAGGGGCAGGGTATGGCTACACCTTC